This TCR beta chain appears in the sequencing data of a study of CD8+ T cells in alopecia areata. This clone was observed once. The CDR3 runs to 15 residues. With 2 bases removed from V and 2 bases from J, the gap between germline ends came to 10 bases. Per the germline V gene, CDR1 is MNHEY and CDR2 is SVGAGI. cDNA prepared by RNA extraction and subsequent reverse transcription served as the template for sequencing. Measured with immunoSEQ multiplex PCR; TCRdb has only the in-frame clones, and not every one. The repertoire includes around 180,000 clones, roughly 60% of them detected once, and 0.95% to 1.1% sits in the top ten. Treatment specified: oral pan-JAK inhibitor, 5-10 mg twice daily.

This TCR came from a human donor with alopecia areata. The chain couples TRBV6-5 to TRBJ2-1, with D perhaps TRBD2 (6 bases). Sequencing was performed on CD4+ T cells sorted from blood, taken at week 24, from a patient treated with tofacitinib. The CDR3 nucleotides are TGTGCCAGCAGTTACGTGGGGGGTACCTACAATGAGCAGTTCTTC. This sequence encodes CASSYVGGTYNEQFF.